This T cell receptor (beta chain) was documented in a study of cytomegalovirus exposure and HLA in healthy donors. Whole-study results and caveats: It was approximately 160 TCR beta chains that were listed as cytomegalovirus-associated.

The method was immunoSEQ multiplex PCR; TCRdb's version includes in-frame clones alone and lacks a portion of them. The data contain 120,000 or so clones, over 75% of them singletons. As for this clone: The antigen is undetermined.

This CDR3 has 17 residues. Trimming shortened V by 6 bases and J by 0 bases, and 18 bases separated the two germline ends. Germline loops: CDR1 MDHEN, CDR2 SYDVKM. The source is a woman aged 30 to 39 in good health and CMV-seropositive. Sequencing was done on a sample of PBMCs. V and J are TRBV28 and TRBJ2-1; D is perhaps TRBD2 (6 bases). The CDR3 region has the DNA TGTGCCAGCAGGGCCCTGGGCGGGACGAGCTCCTACAATGAGCAGTTCTTC. Translating gives CASRALGGTSSYNEQFF.